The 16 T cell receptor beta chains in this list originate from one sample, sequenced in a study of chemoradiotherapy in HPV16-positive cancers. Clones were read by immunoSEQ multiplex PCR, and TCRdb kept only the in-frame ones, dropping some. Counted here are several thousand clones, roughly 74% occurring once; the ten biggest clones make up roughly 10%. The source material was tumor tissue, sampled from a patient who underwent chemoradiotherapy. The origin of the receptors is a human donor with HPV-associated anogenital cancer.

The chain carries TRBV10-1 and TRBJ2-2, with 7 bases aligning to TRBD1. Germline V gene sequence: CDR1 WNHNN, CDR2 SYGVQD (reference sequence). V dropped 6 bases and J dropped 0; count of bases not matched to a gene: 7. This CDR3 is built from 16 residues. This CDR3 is CASSAGTVSNTGELFF. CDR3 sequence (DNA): TGCGCCAGCAGCGCCGGGACAGTCTCGAACACCGGGGAGCTGTTTTTT.

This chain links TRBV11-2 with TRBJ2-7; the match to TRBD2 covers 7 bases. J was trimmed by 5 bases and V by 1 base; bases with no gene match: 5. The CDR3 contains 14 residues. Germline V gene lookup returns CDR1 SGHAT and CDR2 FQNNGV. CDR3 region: CASSLVAGAHEQYF. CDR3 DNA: TGTGCCAGCAGCTTAGTGGCGGGAGCCCACGAGCAGTACTTC. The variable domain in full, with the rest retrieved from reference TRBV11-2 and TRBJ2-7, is EAGVAQSPRYKIIEKRQSVAFWCNPISGHATLYWYQQILGQGPKLLIQFQNNGVVDDSQLPKDRFSAERLKGVDSTLKIQPAKLEDSAVYLCASSLVAGAHEQYFGPGTRLTVT.

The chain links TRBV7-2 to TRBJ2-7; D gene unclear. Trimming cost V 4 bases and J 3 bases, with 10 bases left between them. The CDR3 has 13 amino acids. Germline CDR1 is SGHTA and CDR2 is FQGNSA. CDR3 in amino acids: CASSWGTFYEQYF. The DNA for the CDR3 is TGTGCCAGCAGCTGGGGTACTTTCTACGAGCAGTACTTC. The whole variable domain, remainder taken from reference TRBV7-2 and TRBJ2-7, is GAGVSQSPSNKVTEKGKDVELRCDPISGHTALYWYRQSLGQGLEFLIYFQGNSAPDKSGLPSDRFSAERTGGSVSTLTIQRTQQEDSAVYLCASSWGTFYEQYFGPGTRLTVT.

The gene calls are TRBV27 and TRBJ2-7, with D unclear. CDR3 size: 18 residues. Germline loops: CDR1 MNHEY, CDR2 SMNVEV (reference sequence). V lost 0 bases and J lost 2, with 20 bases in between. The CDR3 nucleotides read TGTGCCAGCAGTTTATCCCTCGCTGACCTTCCCGACCCCTACGAGCAGTACTTC. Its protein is CASSLSLADLPDPYEQYF.

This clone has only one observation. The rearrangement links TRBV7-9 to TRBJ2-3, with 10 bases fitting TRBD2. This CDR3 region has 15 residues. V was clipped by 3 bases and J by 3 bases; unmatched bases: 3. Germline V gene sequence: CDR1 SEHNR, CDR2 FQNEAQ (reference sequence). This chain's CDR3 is CASSFGTSVTDTQYF. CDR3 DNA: TGTGCCAGCAGCTTCGGGACTAGCGTAACAGATACGCAGTATTTT.

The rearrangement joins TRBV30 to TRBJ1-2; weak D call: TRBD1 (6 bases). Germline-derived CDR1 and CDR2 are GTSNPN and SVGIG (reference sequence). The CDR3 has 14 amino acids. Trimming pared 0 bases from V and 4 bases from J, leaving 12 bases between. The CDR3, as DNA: TGTGCCTGGAGTGTACGGGGGGCCCTCTATGGCTACACCTTC. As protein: CAWSVRGALYGYTF.

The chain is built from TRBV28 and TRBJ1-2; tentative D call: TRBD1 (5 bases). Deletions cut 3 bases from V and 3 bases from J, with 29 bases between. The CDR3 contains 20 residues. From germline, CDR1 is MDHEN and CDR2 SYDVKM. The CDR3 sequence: CASSFPPTNRDLERDYGYTF. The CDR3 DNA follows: TGTGCCAGCAGTTTCCCTCCGACCAACCGGGACCTAGAGAGGGACTATGGCTACACCTTC.

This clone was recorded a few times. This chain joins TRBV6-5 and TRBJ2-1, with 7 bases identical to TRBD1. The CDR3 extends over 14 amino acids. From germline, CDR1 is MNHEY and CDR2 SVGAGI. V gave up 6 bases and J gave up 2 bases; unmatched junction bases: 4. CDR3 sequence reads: CASRNDRAYNEQFF. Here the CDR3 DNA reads TGTGCCAGCAGAAATGACAGGGCCTACAATGAGCAGTTCTTC.

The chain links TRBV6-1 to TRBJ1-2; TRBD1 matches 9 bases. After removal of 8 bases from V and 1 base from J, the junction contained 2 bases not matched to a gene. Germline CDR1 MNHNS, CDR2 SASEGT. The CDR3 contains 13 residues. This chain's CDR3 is CASGTGINYGYTF. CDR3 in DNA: TGTGCCAGCGGGACAGGGATTAACTATGGCTACACCTTC.

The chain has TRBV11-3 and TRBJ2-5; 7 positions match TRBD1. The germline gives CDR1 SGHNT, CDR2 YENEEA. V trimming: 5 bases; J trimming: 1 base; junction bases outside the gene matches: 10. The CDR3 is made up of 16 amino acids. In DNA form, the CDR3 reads TGTGCCAGCAGCACCCGACAGGGTTTGCGCCAAGAGACCCAGTACTTC. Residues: CASSTRQGLRQETQYF. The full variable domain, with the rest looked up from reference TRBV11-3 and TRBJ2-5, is EAGVVQSPRYKIIEKKQPVAFWCNPISGHNTLYWYLQNLGQGPELLIRYENEEAVDDSQLPKDRFSAERLKGVDSTLKIQPAELGDSAVYLCASSTRQGLRQETQYFGPGTRLLVL.

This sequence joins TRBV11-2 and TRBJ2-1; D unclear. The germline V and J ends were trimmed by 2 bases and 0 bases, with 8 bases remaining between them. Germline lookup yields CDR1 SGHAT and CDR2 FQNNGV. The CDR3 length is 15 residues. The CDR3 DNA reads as TGTGCCAGCAGCTTACTTTACCCCTCCTACAATGAGCAGTTCTTC. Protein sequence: CASSLLYPSYNEQFF. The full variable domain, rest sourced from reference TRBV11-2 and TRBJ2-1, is EAGVAQSPRYKIIEKRQSVAFWCNPISGHATLYWYQQILGQGPKLLIQFQNNGVVDDSQLPKDRFSAERLKGVDSTLKIQPAKLEDSAVYLCASSLLYPSYNEQFFGPGTRLTVL.

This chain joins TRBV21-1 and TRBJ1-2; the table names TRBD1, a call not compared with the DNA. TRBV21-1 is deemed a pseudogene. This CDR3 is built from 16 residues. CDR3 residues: CASSNRAPQGAYGYTF. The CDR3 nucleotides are TGTGCCAGCAGCAATCGGGCCCCCCAAGGGGCTTATGGCTACACCTTC.

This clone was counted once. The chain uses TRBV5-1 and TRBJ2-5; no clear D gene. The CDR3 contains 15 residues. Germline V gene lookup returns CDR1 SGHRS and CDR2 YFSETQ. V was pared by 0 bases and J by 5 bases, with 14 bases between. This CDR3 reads CASSLADTLPETQYF. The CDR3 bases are TGCGCCAGCAGCTTGGCCGACACTTTGCCGGAGACCCAGTACTTC.

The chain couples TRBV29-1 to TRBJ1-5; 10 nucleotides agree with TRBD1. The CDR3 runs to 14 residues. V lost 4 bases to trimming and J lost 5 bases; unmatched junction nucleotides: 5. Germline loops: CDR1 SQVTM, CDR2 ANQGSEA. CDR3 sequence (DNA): TGCAGCGTTGGTCCCGGGACAGGGGATCAGCCCCAGCATTTT. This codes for CSVGPGTGDQPQHF.

CDR3 in amino acids: CASSLVAGTQETQYF. In DNA form, the CDR3 reads TGTGCCAGCAGCTTGGTAGCGGGGACACAAGAGACCCAGTACTTC. This chain joins TRBV13 and TRBJ2-5, with 8 bases aligning to TRBD2. Germline loops: CDR1 PRHDT, CDR2 FYEKMQ (reference sequence). Unmatched junction bases numbered 5, after V lost 3 bases and J lost 2 bases. The CDR3 has 15 amino acids.

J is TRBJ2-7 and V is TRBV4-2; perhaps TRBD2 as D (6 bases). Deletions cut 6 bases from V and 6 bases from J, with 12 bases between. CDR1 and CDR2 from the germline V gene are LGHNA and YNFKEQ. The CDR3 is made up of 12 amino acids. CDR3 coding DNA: TGTGCCAGCAGACTCGGGACTCGCGAGCAGTACTTC. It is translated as CASRLGTREQYF.